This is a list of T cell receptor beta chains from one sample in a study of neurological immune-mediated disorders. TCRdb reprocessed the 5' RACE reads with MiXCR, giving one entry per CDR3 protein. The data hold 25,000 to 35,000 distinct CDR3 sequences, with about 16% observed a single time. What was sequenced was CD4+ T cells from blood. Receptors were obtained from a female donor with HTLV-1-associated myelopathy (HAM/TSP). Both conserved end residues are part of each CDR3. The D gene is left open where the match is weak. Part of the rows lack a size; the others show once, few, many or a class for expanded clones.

cdr3_aa: CASSLGLDYNEQFF
cdr3_nt: TGCGCCAGCAGCCTGGGACTCGATTACAATGAGCAGTTCTTC
d_call: NA
j_call: TRBJ2-1
v_call: TRBV5-1
clone_size: many

cdr3_aa: CASSLRGTSGVYEQYF
cdr3_nt: TGCGCCAGCAGCTTGCGGGGGACCTCGGGGGTCTACGAGCAGTACTTC
d_call: NA
j_call: TRBJ2-7
v_call: TRBV5-1
clone_size: many

cdr3_aa: CASSQQGQGGYEQYF
cdr3_nt: TGCGCCAGCAGCCAACAGGGACAGGGGGGCTACGAGCAGTACTTC
d_call: TRBD1
j_call: TRBJ2-7
v_call: TRBV4-3
clone_size: many

cdr3_aa: CASSPVKVRDRGRETQYF
cdr3_nt: TGTGCCAGCTCACCAGTGAAAGTCCGGGACAGGGGGCGAGAGACCCAGTACTTC
d_call: TRBD1
j_call: TRBJ2-5
v_call: TRBV18
clone_size: many

cdr3_aa: CSASSTGMETQYF
cdr3_nt: TGCAGTGCTAGTTCTACGGGGATGGAGACCCAGTACTTC
d_call: NA
j_call: TRBJ2-5
v_call: TRBV20-1
clone_size: many

cdr3_aa: CASSYQQGGYEQYF
cdr3_nt: TGTGCCAGCAGTTACCAGCAGGGGGGCTACGAGCAGTACTTC
d_call: NA
j_call: TRBJ2-7
v_call: TRBV6-5
clone_size: many

cdr3_aa: CASSLPLGDNEQFF
cdr3_nt: TGCGCCAGCAGCTTGCCACTAGGCGACAATGAGCAGTTCTTC
d_call: NA
j_call: TRBJ2-1
v_call: TRBV5-1
clone_size: many

cdr3_aa: CSARVRGALSYNEQFF
cdr3_nt: TGCAGTGCTAGAGTCCGGGGGGCCCTTTCCTACAATGAGCAGTTCTTC
d_call: NA
j_call: TRBJ2-1
v_call: TRBV20-1
clone_size: many

cdr3_aa: CASSSELRLAGNYNEQFF
cdr3_nt: TGCGCCAGCAGCTCCGAACTTCGACTAGCGGGGAACTACAATGAGCAGTTCTTC
d_call: TRBD2
j_call: TRBJ2-1
v_call: TRBV5-1
clone_size: many

cdr3_aa: CSVRDRGSPSPLHF
cdr3_nt: TGCAGCGTTAGGGACAGGGGATCTCCATCACCCCTCCACTTT
d_call: TRBD1
j_call: TRBJ1-6
v_call: TRBV29-1
clone_size: many

cdr3_aa: CASSLQRLASSEQFF
cdr3_nt: TGTGCCAGCAGCTTACAGAGACTAGCGTCGAGTGAGCAGTTCTTC
d_call: TRBD2
j_call: TRBJ2-1
v_call: TRBV7-2
clone_size: many

cdr3_aa: CASSYSTRNEQFF
cdr3_nt: TGTGCCAGCAGTTACTCGACTCGGAATGAGCAGTTCTTC
d_call: NA
j_call: TRBJ2-1
v_call: TRBV6-6
clone_size: NA

cdr3_aa: CASSYVRGTGELFF
cdr3_nt: TGTGCCAGCAGTTACGTTCGGGGCACCGGGGAGCTGTTTTTT
d_call: NA
j_call: TRBJ2-2
v_call: TRBV6-2/TRBV6-3
clone_size: many

cdr3_aa: CASKWQGQGGETQYF
cdr3_nt: TGTGCCAGCAAATGGCAGGGACAGGGAGGAGAGACCCAGTACTTC
d_call: TRBD1
j_call: TRBJ2-5
v_call: TRBV12-3/TRBV12-4
clone_size: many

cdr3_aa: CASSLGSGAPYEQYF
cdr3_nt: TGTGCCAGCAGCTTAGGCTCGGGGGCACCCTACGAGCAGTACTTC
d_call: NA
j_call: TRBJ2-7
v_call: TRBV7-2
clone_size: NA

cdr3_aa: CASSSPTSGRRGSYNEQFF
cdr3_nt: TGTGCCAGCAGCTCCCCGACTAGCGGGAGGCGTGGGTCCTACAATGAGCAGTTCTTC
d_call: TRBD2
j_call: TRBJ2-1
v_call: TRBV11-2
clone_size: many

cdr3_aa: CSAREGSGVQETQYF
cdr3_nt: TGCAGTGCTAGAGAAGGTAGCGGGGTTCAAGAGACCCAGTACTTC
d_call: TRBD2
j_call: TRBJ2-5
v_call: TRBV20-1
clone_size: many

cdr3_aa: CSAYGQGAGDTQYF
cdr3_nt: TGCAGTGCTTACGGACAGGGGGCTGGAGATACGCAGTATTTT
d_call: TRBD1
j_call: TRBJ2-3
v_call: TRBV20-1
clone_size: many

cdr3_aa: CASSEWLGGRSYEQYF
cdr3_nt: TGTGCCAGCAGTGAATGGTTGGGGGGAAGGTCCTACGAGCAGTACTTC
d_call: NA
j_call: TRBJ2-7
v_call: TRBV25-1
clone_size: many

cdr3_aa: CASSLEGNNSPLHF
cdr3_nt: TGCGCCAGCAGCTTAGAGGGGAACAATTCACCCCTCCACTTT
d_call: NA
j_call: TRBJ1-6
v_call: TRBV5-1
clone_size: few

cdr3_aa: CASSEEKNHPYNEQFF
cdr3_nt: TGTGCCAGCAGTGAAGAAAAGAACCACCCCTACAATGAGCAGTTCTTC
d_call: NA
j_call: TRBJ2-1
v_call: TRBV6-1
clone_size: many

cdr3_aa: CASSPGRRVTPDTQYF
cdr3_nt: TGTGCCAGCAGCCCCGGCCGTCGAGTGACGCCAGATACGCAGTATTTT
d_call: NA
j_call: TRBJ2-3
v_call: TRBV4-2
clone_size: NA

cdr3_aa: CASSYQAGGYEQYF
cdr3_nt: TGTGCCAGCAGTTATCAGGCCGGGGGCTACGAGCAGTACTTC
d_call: NA
j_call: TRBJ2-7
v_call: TRBV6-5
clone_size: large

cdr3_aa: CASSMGGGLARPYEQYF
cdr3_nt: TGTGCCAGTAGTATGGGGGGAGGACTAGCGAGACCCTACGAGCAGTACTTC
d_call: TRBD2
j_call: TRBJ2-7
v_call: TRBV19
clone_size: many

cdr3_aa: CASRTSGGITDTQYF
cdr3_nt: TGCGCCAGCAGGACTAGCGGGGGGATCACAGATACGCAGTATTTT
d_call: TRBD2
j_call: TRBJ2-3
v_call: TRBV5-1
clone_size: NA

cdr3_aa: CASITGLRGDTQYF
cdr3_nt: TGTGCCAGCATTACGGGACTTAGAGGAGATACGCAGTATTTT
d_call: NA
j_call: TRBJ2-3
v_call: TRBV28
clone_size: many

cdr3_aa: CASSLQGDQPQHF
cdr3_nt: TGTGCCAGCAGCTTACAGGGAGATCAGCCCCAGCATTTT
d_call: NA
j_call: TRBJ1-5
v_call: TRBV7-2
clone_size: many

cdr3_aa: CASSLGEANEQFF
cdr3_nt: TGTGCCAGCAGTCTGGGAGAGGCCAATGAGCAGTTCTTC
d_call: NA
j_call: TRBJ2-1
v_call: TRBV6-2/TRBV6-3
clone_size: many

cdr3_aa: CASSLQGEGWTEAFF
cdr3_nt: TGTGCCAGCAGCCTCCAGGGTGAAGGCTGGACTGAAGCTTTCTTT
d_call: NA
j_call: TRBJ1-1
v_call: TRBV7-2
clone_size: many

cdr3_aa: CSARRQGLVAEAFF
cdr3_nt: TGCAGTGCTAGACGACAGGGCTTAGTGGCTGAAGCTTTCTTT
d_call: TRBD1
j_call: TRBJ1-1
v_call: TRBV20-1
clone_size: many

cdr3_aa: CASRNQPGQGRRQPQHF
cdr3_nt: TGTGCCAGCAGAAATCAACCGGGACAGGGGAGGCGGCAGCCCCAGCATTTT
d_call: TRBD1
j_call: TRBJ1-5
v_call: TRBV6-6
clone_size: many

cdr3_aa: CASSPGGEVYEQYF
cdr3_nt: TGCGCCAGCAGCCCCGGCGGGGAGGTCTACGAGCAGTACTTC
d_call: NA
j_call: TRBJ2-7
v_call: TRBV5-1
clone_size: many

cdr3_aa: CASSSGQSSYGYTF
cdr3_nt: TGCGCCAGCAGCTCTGGACAGTCAAGCTATGGCTACACCTTC
d_call: NA
j_call: TRBJ1-2
v_call: TRBV5-1
clone_size: many

cdr3_aa: CTSTQELTDTQYF
cdr3_nt: TGTACCAGCACCCAAGAACTCACAGATACGCAGTATTTT
d_call: NA
j_call: TRBJ2-3
v_call: TRBV3-1
clone_size: NA

cdr3_aa: CASSVLSGQETQYF
cdr3_nt: TGTGCCAGCAGCGTCCTTAGCGGACAAGAGACCCAGTACTTC
d_call: NA
j_call: TRBJ2-5
v_call: TRBV9
clone_size: many

cdr3_aa: CSALERSSGGAQFF
cdr3_nt: TGCAGTGCTCTAGAAAGGAGTAGCGGCGGGGCCCAGTTCTTC
d_call: NA
j_call: TRBJ2-1
v_call: TRBV20-1
clone_size: medium-sized

cdr3_aa: CASSGPMYSGGPGNEQFF
cdr3_nt: TGTGCCAGCAGCGGACCCATGTACAGCGGGGGCCCTGGCAATGAGCAGTTCTTC
d_call: TRBD2
j_call: TRBJ2-1
v_call: TRBV9
clone_size: many

cdr3_aa: CSASSGQGAGETQYF
cdr3_nt: TGCAGTGCTTCGTCGGGACAGGGGGCTGGAGAGACCCAGTACTTC
d_call: TRBD1
j_call: TRBJ2-5
v_call: TRBV20-1
clone_size: NA

cdr3_aa: CAIQRGGQETQYF
cdr3_nt: TGTGCCATCCAACGGGGGGGGCAAGAGACCCAGTACTTC
d_call: TRBD2
j_call: TRBJ2-5
v_call: TRBV6-6
clone_size: many

cdr3_aa: CASRLFGGGRVEQYF
cdr3_nt: TGTGCCAGCAGACTCTTCGGGGGGGGACGAGTTGAGCAGTACTTC
d_call: TRBD2
j_call: TRBJ2-7
v_call: TRBV7-2
clone_size: many

cdr3_aa: CASRADVGGYTF
cdr3_nt: TGTGCCAGCAGAGCCGACGTAGGAGGCTACACCTTC
d_call: NA
j_call: TRBJ1-2
v_call: TRBV12-3/TRBV12-4
clone_size: many

cdr3_aa: CASSQGYRDYGYTF
cdr3_nt: TGCGCCAGCAGCCAAGGGTACAGGGACTATGGCTACACCTTC
d_call: NA
j_call: TRBJ1-2
v_call: TRBV4-3
clone_size: many

cdr3_aa: CASSHLAEQETQYF
cdr3_nt: TGTGCCAGCAGTCACCTAGCGGAGCAAGAGACCCAGTACTTC
d_call: TRBD2
j_call: TRBJ2-5
v_call: TRBV3-1
clone_size: many

cdr3_aa: CASSLAGTQETQYF
cdr3_nt: TGTGCCAGCAGCTTGGCGGGGACCCAAGAGACCCAGTACTTC
d_call: NA
j_call: TRBJ2-5
v_call: TRBV5-4
clone_size: NA

cdr3_aa: CASSSRTGGYEQYF
cdr3_nt: TGTGCCAGCAGTTCCCGGACAGGGGGCTACGAGCAGTACTTC
d_call: TRBD1
j_call: TRBJ2-7
v_call: TRBV12-3/TRBV12-4
clone_size: medium-sized

cdr3_aa: CSARSQGSETQYF
cdr3_nt: TGCAGTGCTAGGTCGCAGGGGTCAGAGACCCAGTACTTC
d_call: NA
j_call: TRBJ2-5
v_call: TRBV20-1
clone_size: many

cdr3_aa: CASSLNGGAYYEQYF
cdr3_nt: TGTGCCAGCAGCCTAAATGGTGGGGCTTACTACGAGCAGTACTTC
d_call: NA
j_call: TRBJ2-7
v_call: TRBV7-6
clone_size: many

cdr3_aa: CASSLERGWDWNQPQHF
cdr3_nt: TGTGCCAGCAGCTTAGAGAGGGGCTGGGATTGGAATCAGCCCCAGCATTTT
d_call: NA
j_call: TRBJ1-5
v_call: TRBV7-2
clone_size: many

cdr3_aa: CSARSGTSGRAPEETQYF
cdr3_nt: TGCAGTGCTAGATCCGGGACTAGCGGGAGGGCGCCGGAAGAGACCCAGTACTTC
d_call: TRBD2
j_call: TRBJ2-5
v_call: TRBV20-1
clone_size: many

cdr3_aa: CASSDPGTRGTGELFF
cdr3_nt: TGTGCCAGCAGCGACCCAGGGACACGAGGCACCGGGGAGCTGTTTTTT
d_call: NA
j_call: TRBJ2-2
v_call: TRBV3-1
clone_size: many

cdr3_aa: CASSLQGWEQYF
cdr3_nt: TGTGCCAGCAGTTTACAGGGTTGGGAGCAGTACTTC
d_call: NA
j_call: TRBJ2-7
v_call: TRBV28
clone_size: many